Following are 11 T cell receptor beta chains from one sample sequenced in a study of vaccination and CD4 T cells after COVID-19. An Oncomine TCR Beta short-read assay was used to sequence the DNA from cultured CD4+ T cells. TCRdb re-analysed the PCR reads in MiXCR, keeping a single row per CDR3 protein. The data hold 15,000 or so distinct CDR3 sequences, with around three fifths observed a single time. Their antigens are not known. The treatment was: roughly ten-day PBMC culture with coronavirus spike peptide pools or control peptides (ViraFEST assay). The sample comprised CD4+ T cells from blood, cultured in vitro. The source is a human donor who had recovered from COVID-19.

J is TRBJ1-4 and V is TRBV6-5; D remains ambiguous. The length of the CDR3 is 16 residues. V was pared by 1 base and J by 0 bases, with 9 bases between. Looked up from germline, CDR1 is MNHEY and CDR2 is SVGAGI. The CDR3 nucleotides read TGTGCCAGCAGTTACTTTGGAGGAACAACTAATGAAAAACTGTTTTTT. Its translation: CASSYFGGTTNEKLFF.

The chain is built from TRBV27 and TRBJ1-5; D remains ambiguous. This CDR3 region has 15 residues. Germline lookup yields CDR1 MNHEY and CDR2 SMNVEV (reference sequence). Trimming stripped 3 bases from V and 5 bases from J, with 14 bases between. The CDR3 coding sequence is TGTGCCAGCAGTTTGGATCCCCGGGCTGATCAGCCCCAGCATTTT. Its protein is CASSLDPRADQPQHF.

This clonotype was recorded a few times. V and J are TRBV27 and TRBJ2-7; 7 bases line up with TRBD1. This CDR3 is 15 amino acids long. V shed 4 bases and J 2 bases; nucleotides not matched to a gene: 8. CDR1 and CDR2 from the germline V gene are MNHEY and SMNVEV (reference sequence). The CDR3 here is CASSSRRGWTYEQYF. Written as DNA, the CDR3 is TGTGCCAGCAGTTCTCGCAGGGGGTGGACCTACGAGCAGTACTTC.

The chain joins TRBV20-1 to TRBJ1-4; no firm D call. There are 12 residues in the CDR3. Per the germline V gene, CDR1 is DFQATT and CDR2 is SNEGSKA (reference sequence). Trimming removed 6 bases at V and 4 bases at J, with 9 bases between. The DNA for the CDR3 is TGCAGTGCGAGGGCCGTTAATGAAAAACTGTTTTTT. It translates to CSARAVNEKLFF.

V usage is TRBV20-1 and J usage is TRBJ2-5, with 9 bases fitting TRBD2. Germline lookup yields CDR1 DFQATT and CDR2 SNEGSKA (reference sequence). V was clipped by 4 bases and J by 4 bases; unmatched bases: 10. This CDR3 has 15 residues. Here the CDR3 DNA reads TGCAGTGCTATGAGGACTAGCGCGAGATCAGAGACCCAGTACTTC. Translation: CSAMRTSARSETQYF.

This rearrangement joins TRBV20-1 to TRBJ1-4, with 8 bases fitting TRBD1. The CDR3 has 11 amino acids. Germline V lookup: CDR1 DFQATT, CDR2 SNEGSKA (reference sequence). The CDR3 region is CIAQGDEKLFF. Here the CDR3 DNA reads TGCATCGCACAGGGGGATGAAAAACTGTTTTTT.

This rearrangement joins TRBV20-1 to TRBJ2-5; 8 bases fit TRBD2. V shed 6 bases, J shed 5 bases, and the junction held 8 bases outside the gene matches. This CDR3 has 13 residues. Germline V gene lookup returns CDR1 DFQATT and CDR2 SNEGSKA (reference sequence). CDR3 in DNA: TGCAGTGCGGGAGCGGGAGCACAGGAGACCCAGTACTTC. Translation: CSAGAGAQETQYF.

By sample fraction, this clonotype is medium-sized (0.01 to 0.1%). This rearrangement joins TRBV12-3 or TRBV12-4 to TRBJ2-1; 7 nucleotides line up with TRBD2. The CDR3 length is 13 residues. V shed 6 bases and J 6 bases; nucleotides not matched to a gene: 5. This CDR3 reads CASRVRTSNEQFF. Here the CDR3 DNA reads TGTGCCAGCAGGGTGCGGACTAGCAATGAGCAGTTCTTC.

The CDR3 loop is CASSKELQGNQPQHF. The CDR3 DNA sequence: TGTGCCAGTAGTAAAGAGCTCCAAGGGAATCAGCCCCAGCATTTT. The chain links TRBV19 to TRBJ1-5; D is ambiguous. Germline V CDR1 and CDR2: LNHDA, SQIVND (reference sequence). Between the trimmed V and J ends, which lost 4 bases and 4 bases, there was a span of 14 bases. CDR3 length: 15 amino acids.

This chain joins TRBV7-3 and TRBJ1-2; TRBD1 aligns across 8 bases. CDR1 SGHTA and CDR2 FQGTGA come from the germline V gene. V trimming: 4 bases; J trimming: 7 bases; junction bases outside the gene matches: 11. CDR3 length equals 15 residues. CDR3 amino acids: CASSWAPDRDGGYTF. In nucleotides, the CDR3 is TGTGCCAGCAGCTGGGCTCCGGACAGGGATGGTGGCTACACCTTC.

The CDR3 is CASSPLSGPTQYF. The CDR3 DNA follows: TGTGCCAGCAGTCCCCTTAGCGGCCCAACGCAGTATTTT. The chain recombines TRBV6-1 with TRBJ2-3; tentative D call: TRBD2 (6 bases). CDR1 is MNHNS and CDR2 is SASEGT in the germline V gene. V was shortened by 5 bases and J by 9 bases, with 15 bases between the two germline ends. There are 13 residues in the CDR3.